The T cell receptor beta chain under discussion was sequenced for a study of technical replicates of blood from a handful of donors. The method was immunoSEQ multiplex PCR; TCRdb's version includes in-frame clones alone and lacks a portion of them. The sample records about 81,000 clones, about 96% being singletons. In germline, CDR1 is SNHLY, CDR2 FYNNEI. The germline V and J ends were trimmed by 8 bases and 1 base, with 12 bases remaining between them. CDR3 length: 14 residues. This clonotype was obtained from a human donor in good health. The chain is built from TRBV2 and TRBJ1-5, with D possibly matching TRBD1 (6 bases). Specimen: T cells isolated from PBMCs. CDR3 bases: TGTGCCAGCGGGTCAGGGGAAAGCAATCAGCCCCAGCATTTT. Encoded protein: CASGSGESNQPQHF.